One and the same sample provided the 23 T cell receptor beta chains below, sequenced in a study of T cell changes during pregnancy in multiple sclerosis (dated by TCRdb to between 2018 and 2021). The method behind the library was the immunoSEQ multiplex PCR assay. As stored in TCRdb, this immuneACCESS dataset retains in-frame rearrangements with V and J assigned. A fraction of the clones does not appear; measured against another copy, unresolved V genes explain less than half of the discrepancy, and the remainder lacks a known reason. Within this sample are around 35,000 clones, with 90% of them counted one time only. About 12% of the sample is held by the ten biggest clonotypes. Here the sequenced sample was CD8+ T cells from peripheral blood mononuclear cells, taken in the first trimester of pregnancy. These receptors all stem from a female donor with multiple sclerosis, enrolled in a pregnancy study.

This chain connects TRBV9 to TRBJ2-1; possibly TRBD2 for D (5 bases). The germline gives CDR1 SGDLS, CDR2 YYNGEE. The CDR3 sequence is 13 residues long. Trimming removed 1 base at V and 5 bases at J, with 7 bases between. CDR3 in amino acids: CASSVSGHNEQFF. CDR3 bases: TGTGCCAGCAGCGTAAGCGGCCACAATGAGCAGTTCTTC.

J is TRBJ2-1 and V is TRBV19; no clear D. The CDR3 loop spans 16 amino acids. Trimming stripped 5 bases from V and 5 bases from J, with 19 bases between. CDR1 and CDR2 (germline): LNHDA, SQIVND (reference sequence). DNA of the CDR3: TGTGCCAGTAGTCCCTGGCACTCGGCCAGGAACAATGAGCAGTTCTTC. Amino acids: CASSPWHSARNNEQFF.

The V and J genes are TRBV7-9 and TRBJ2-1, with D perhaps TRBD1 (6 bases). Germline V gene sequence: CDR1 SEHNR, CDR2 FQNEAQ (reference sequence). This CDR3 is 17 amino acids long. V lost 4 bases, J lost 0 bases, and 16 bases lay in between. The CDR3 protein is CASSSSRTDNSYNEQFF. In nucleotides, the CDR3 is TGTGCCAGCAGCTCGTCCAGGACAGACAACTCCTACAATGAGCAGTTCTTC.

J is TRBJ2-7 and V is TRBV9, with TRBD1 identical over 7 bases. Per germline, CDR1 SGDLS and CDR2 YYNGEE. Trimming cost V 0 bases and J 5 bases; bases outside gene matches: 5. This CDR3 region has 14 residues. The CDR3 reads CASSVEGRGNEQYF. CDR3 DNA: TGTGCCAGCAGCGTAGAGGGCAGGGGGAACGAGCAGTACTTC.

V gene TRBV5-6 combines with J gene TRBJ2-7; 9 bases match TRBD1. This CDR3 has 13 residues. J gave up 6 bases and V 4 bases, and 5 bases lay outside the gene matches. From germline, CDR1 is SGHDT and CDR2 YYEEEE. The CDR3 spells CASSHGTGSEQYF. The CDR3 DNA sequence: TGTGCCAGCAGCCATGGGACAGGGTCCGAGCAGTACTTC.

In this sample, this clone is medium-sized. The rearrangement uses TRBV27 and TRBJ1-2, with 7 nucleotides matching TRBD1. The V and J ends lost 8 bases and 0 bases, in that order; junction bases with no gene match: 6. The CDR3 spans 14 residues. The germline V gene encodes CDR1 MNHEY and CDR2 SMNVEV (reference sequence). CDR3 loop: CASAIQGANYGYTF. The CDR3 DNA sequence: TGTGCCAGCGCTATTCAGGGGGCTAACTATGGCTACACCTTC.

The chain uses TRBV6-5 and TRBJ1-2, with D perhaps matching TRBD1 (5 bases). CDR1 MNHEY and CDR2 SVGAGI come from the germline V gene. V was pared by 5 bases and J by 6 bases, with 16 bases between. This CDR3 contains 14 residues. The CDR3 loop reads CASSRFHRKDGYTF. CDR3 sequence (DNA): TGTGCCAGCAGTCGTTTCCACAGGAAGGATGGCTACACCTTC.

This clone was counted a single time. This chain joins TRBV6-6 and TRBJ2-1; 10 bases are a match to TRBD1. CDR1 and CDR2 (germline): MNHNY, SVGAGI (reference sequence). J was trimmed by 2 bases and V by 6 bases; bases with no gene match: 4. The CDR3 covers 15 residues. Here the CDR3 reads CASRAGTGAYNEQFF. The CDR3 nucleotides are TGTGCCAGCAGGGCCGGGACAGGGGCCTACAATGAGCAGTTCTTC.

V usage is TRBV28 and J usage is TRBJ2-7; 9 bases line up with TRBD1. CDR1 and CDR2 from the germline V gene are MDHEN and SYDVKM. The V segment lost 6 bases and the J segment 2 bases; nucleotides outside the gene matches: 14. This CDR3 is 17 amino acids long. CDR3 coding DNA: TGTGCCAGCAGCTCCGGGACAGGGAACCCCTTCACCTACGAGCAGTACTTC. It is translated as CASSSGTGNPFTYEQYF.

The chain links TRBV19 to TRBJ2-1, with D perhaps TRBD1 (5 bases). Trimming stripped 8 bases from V and 8 bases from J, with 13 bases between. Germline V lookup: CDR1 LNHDA, CDR2 SQIVND (reference sequence). The CDR3 is 12 residues long. For the CDR3, the DNA is TGTGCCAGTGGATCCAGGGTTTATGAGCAGTTCTTC. This codes for CASGSRVYEQFF.

This clone was observed a single time. This chain joins TRBV13 and TRBJ2-7; possible D gene TRBD2, 5 bases. The CDR3 consists of 11 residues. Germline loops: CDR1 PRHDT, CDR2 FYEKMQ (reference sequence). V shed 4 bases and J shed 6 bases, with 7 bases lying between them. The CDR3 reads CASSSTSEQYF. CDR3 coding DNA: TGTGCCAGCAGCTCCACTAGCGAGCAGTACTTC.

Only one count was recorded for this clone. The chain joins TRBV6-5 to TRBJ2-1, with 8 bases identical to TRBD2. The CDR3 has 15 amino acids. Losses at the gene ends were 1 base for V and 8 bases for J; bases not matched to a gene: 7. The V gene's germline CDR1 is MNHEY and CDR2 SVGAGI. In nucleotides, the CDR3 is TGTGCCAGCAGTTACTGGGGACTAGTGGAGGATGAGCAGTTCTTC. Its translation is CASSYWGLVEDEQFF.

This chain connects TRBV9 to TRBJ1-2; TRBD1 matches at 7 bases. The V gene's germline CDR1 is SGDLS and CDR2 YYNGEE. V shed 3 bases and J 5 bases; nucleotides not matched to a gene: 1. The CDR3 runs 12 residues. The CDR3 spells CASSEGQYGYTF. Written as DNA, the CDR3 is TGTGCCAGCAGCGAGGGACAGTATGGCTACACCTTC.

The rearrangement links TRBV14 to TRBJ2-7; D unclear. This CDR3 region has 14 residues. Germline CDR1 SGHDN, CDR2 FVKESK. V lost 0 bases and J 7 bases, leaving 13 bases between the germline ends. The CDR3 is CASSQDLTFREQYF. DNA of the CDR3: TGTGCCAGCAGCCAAGATCTGACATTTCGGGAGCAGTACTTC.

This rearrangement joins TRBV7-6 to TRBJ2-7; TRBD2 might be the D (7 bases). The germline V gene encodes CDR1 SGHVS and CDR2 FNYEAQ. The CDR3 sequence is 14 residues long. V lost 3 bases, J lost 5 bases, and 14 bases lay in between. CDR3 DNA: TGTGCCAGCAGCTTTGGGGGGGCCTGGGACGAGCAGTACTTC. It translates to CASSFGGAWDEQYF.

This sequence joins TRBV7-9 and TRBJ2-7, with a weak D call TRBD2 (5 bases). Per germline, CDR1 SEHNR and CDR2 FQNEAQ (reference sequence). V shed 1 base and J shed 0 bases, with 13 bases lying between them. The CDR3 is 16 residues long. CDR3 amino acids: CASSLVSGKSSYEQYF. The CDR3 DNA sequence: TGTGCCAGCAGCTTAGTTTCCGGGAAAAGCTCCTACGAGCAGTACTTC.

The chain links TRBV29-1 to TRBJ2-7, with 7 bases fitting TRBD2. After removal of 1 base from V and 0 bases from J, the junction contained 6 bases not matched to a gene. The CDR3 runs to 15 residues. The V gene's germline CDR1 is SQVTM and CDR2 ANQGSEA. The CDR3 DNA reads as TGCAGCGTTGAAGGCCAGCGGGACCGCTCCTACGAGCAGTACTTC. Protein sequence: CSVEGQRDRSYEQYF.

The rearrangement links TRBV7-9 to TRBJ2-7; a weak D match, TRBD1 (6 bases). From germline, CDR1 is SEHNR and CDR2 FQNEAQ (reference sequence). V lost 4 bases to trimming and J lost 4 bases, with 8 bases between them. This CDR3 region has 12 residues. The CDR3 coding sequence is TGTGCCAGCAGCTGGGACACGTACGAGCAGTACTTC. Translating gives CASSWDTYEQYF.

The J gene is TRBJ2-7, the V gene TRBV28; weak D call: TRBD1 (6 bases). The CDR3 is 13 amino acids. Looked up from germline, CDR1 is MDHEN and CDR2 is SYDVKM. Trimming stripped 5 bases from V and 2 bases from J, with 10 bases between. CDR3 amino acids: CASSGQITYEQYF. In nucleotides, the CDR3 is TGTGCCAGCAGTGGACAGATTACCTACGAGCAGTACTTC. Based on the CDR3 plus reference TRBV28 and TRBJ2-7, the full variable domain is DVKVTQSSRYLVKRTGEKVFLECVQDMDHENMFWYRQDPGLGLRLIYFSYDVKMKEKGDIPEGYSVSREKKERFSLILESASTNQTSMYLCASSGQITYEQYFGPGTRLTVT.

This clone has more than one count but fewer than ten. The CDR3 reads CASSSPGQLHEQYF. Written as DNA, the CDR3 is TGTGCCAGCAGTTCCCCGGGACAGCTCCACGAGCAGTACTTC. V gene TRBV27 combines with J gene TRBJ2-7, with TRBD1 identical over 7 bases. V lost 4 bases to trimming and J lost 5 bases; unmatched junction nucleotides: 8. This CDR3 comprises 14 residues. Germline loops: CDR1 MNHEY, CDR2 SMNVEV (reference sequence).

The CDR3 DNA is TGCGCCAGCAGCCAAGATCGGGTCGGAATTTACGAGCAGTACTTC. Its translation: CASSQDRVGIYEQYF. The chain recombines TRBV4-3 with TRBJ2-7; D is unresolved. The V gene's germline CDR1 is LGHNA and CDR2 YSLEER. This CDR3 is 15 amino acids long. Trimming shortened V by 0 bases and J by 4 bases, and 13 bases separated the two germline ends.

This chain links TRBV28 with TRBJ1-1; D might be TRBD1 (6 bases). Trimming removed 5 bases at V and 9 bases at J, with 19 bases between. Germline CDR1 MDHEN, CDR2 SYDVKM. This CDR3 has 14 residues. CDR3 amino acids: CASSPTTGREKAFF. As DNA, the CDR3 is TGTGCCAGCAGTCCTACCACAGGGAGGGAAAAAGCTTTCTTT.

V is TRBV7-6 and J is TRBJ2-3; possible D gene TRBD2, 6 bases. Trimming stripped 1 base from V and 7 bases from J, with 15 bases between. The germline V gene has CDR1 SGHVS and CDR2 FNYEAQ. The length of the CDR3 is 15 residues. The CDR3 loop is CASSLELAEPYTQYF. The CDR3, as DNA: TGTGCCAGCAGCTTAGAACTAGCCGAGCCATATACGCAGTATTTT.